The subject of this entry is one TCR beta chain. What it binds is unknown. The data derive from a study of response to subunit inactivated influenza vaccine. This CDR3 has 19 amino acids. In germline, CDR1 is SGHRS, CDR2 YFSETQ. The V end lost 2 bases, the J end lost 1 base, and 23 bases lay between the germline ends. Overall study results and limits: Authors suggested that a seasonal influenza vaccination recruits few new T cells each time.

TCRdb fed the RT-PCR reads into MiXCR, producing one record per CDR3 protein. Of more than 450,000 distinct CDR3 sequences listed, less than 8% are singletons. The starting material was PBMCs from blood, obtained less than 30 months after vaccination. This TCR was sampled from a man between 50 and 69 years old who received an inactivated influenza vaccine. The V and J genes are TRBV5-1 and TRBJ2-3, with TRBD1 as a possible D gene (6 bases). CDR3 protein: CASSLPTGSNMPRTDTQYF. The CDR3 region has the DNA TGCGCCAGCAGCTTACCGACAGGCTCCAACATGCCGCGCACAGATACGCAGTATTTT.